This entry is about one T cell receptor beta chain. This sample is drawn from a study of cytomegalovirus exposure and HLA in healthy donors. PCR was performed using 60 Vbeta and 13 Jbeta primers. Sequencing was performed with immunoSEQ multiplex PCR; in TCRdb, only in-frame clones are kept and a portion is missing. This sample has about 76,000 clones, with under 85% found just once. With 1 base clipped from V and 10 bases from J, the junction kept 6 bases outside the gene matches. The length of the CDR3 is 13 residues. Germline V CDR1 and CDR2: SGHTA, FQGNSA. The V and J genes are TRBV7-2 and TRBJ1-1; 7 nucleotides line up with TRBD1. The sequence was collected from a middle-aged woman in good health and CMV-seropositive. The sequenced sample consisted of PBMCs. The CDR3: CASSLGSGGLAFF. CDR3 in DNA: TGTGCCAGCAGCTTAGGTTCAGGGGGTCTAGCTTTCTTT. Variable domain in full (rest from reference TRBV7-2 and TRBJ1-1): GAGVSQSPSNKVTEKGKDVELRCDPISGHTALYWYRQSLGQGLEFLIYFQGNSAPDKSGLPSDRFSAERTGGSVSTLTIQRTQQEDSAVYLCASSLGSGGLAFFGQGTRLTVV.